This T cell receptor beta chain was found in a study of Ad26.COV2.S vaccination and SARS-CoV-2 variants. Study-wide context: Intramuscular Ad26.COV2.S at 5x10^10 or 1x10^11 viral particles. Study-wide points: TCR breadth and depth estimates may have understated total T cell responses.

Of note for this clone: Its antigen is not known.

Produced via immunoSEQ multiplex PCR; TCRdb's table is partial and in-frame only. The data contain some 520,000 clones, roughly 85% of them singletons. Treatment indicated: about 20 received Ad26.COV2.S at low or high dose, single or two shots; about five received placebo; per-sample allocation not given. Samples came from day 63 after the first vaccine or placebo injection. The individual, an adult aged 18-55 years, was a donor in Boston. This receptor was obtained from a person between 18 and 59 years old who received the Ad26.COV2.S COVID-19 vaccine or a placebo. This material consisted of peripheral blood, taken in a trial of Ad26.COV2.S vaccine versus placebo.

CDR3 protein: CASSRSRDTNSPLHF. The DNA of the CDR3 is TGTGCCAGCTCACGATCCCGGGACACAAATTCACCCCTCCACTTT. This chain connects TRBV18 to TRBJ1-6, with D perhaps TRBD1 (6 bases). CDR1 is KGHSH, CDR2 LQKENI, per germline. The CDR3 totals 15 residues. V was clipped by 4 bases and J by 7 bases, with 14 bases between them. The variable domain in full, completed from reference TRBV18 and TRBJ1-6, reads NAGVMQNPRHLVRRRGQEARLRCSPMKGHSHVYWYRQLPEEGLKFMVYLQKENIIDESGMPKERFSAEFPKEGPSILRIQQVVRGDSAAYFCASSRSRDTNSPLHFGNGTRLTVT.